This TCR beta chain derives from a study of blood T cells in healthy people across ages. Study at large: Template switching recovered approximately one barcoded beta molecule for every two T cells. Study-level results: Greater diversity and more naive CD4+ cells were seen in long-lived donors than in aged donors. Roughly linearly, TCR beta diversity per million T cells fell as age increased.

As for this clonotype: Its specificity is unknown.

There are 12 residues in the CDR3. Germline lookup yields CDR1 LNHNV and CDR2 YYDKDF (reference sequence). V shed 2 bases and J shed 13 bases, with 14 bases lying between them. Through a sample-barcoded 5' primer and a J-beta primer mix, a second PCR was run for about 6 to 12 cycles. TCRdb independently ran MiXCR on the 5' RACE reads; one entry per CDR3 protein. The sample comprises roughly 1,300,000 distinct CDR3 sequences, roughly 64% of which are singletons, and roughly 6.3% rests with the top ten. This sequence originates from a man between 18 and 29 years old in good health. This chain uses TRBV15 with TRBJ2-5; no firm D call. The sample was blood. CDR3 amino acids: CATSRSKWGRYF. The CDR3 bases are TGTGCCACCAGCAGATCCAAGTGGGGTCGGTACTTC.